Described below is a single TCR beta chain sequence and its context. Its cognate antigen is unknown. This entry belongs to a study of post-analysis software for immune sequencing data. As for the study in general: In terms of disease course, relapsing-remitting, secondary progressive and progressive-relapsing multiple sclerosis were included. General study findings and limits: The F measure placed samples prepared in the same batch into strongly shared clusters. The normalized Chao1 diversity of multiple sclerosis patients was significantly lower than that of controls. The five TRBV segments detected at higher frequency in patients than in controls included TRBV5-6, TRBV5-1 and TRBV20-1.

CDR1 SQVTM and CDR2 ANQGSEA come from the germline V gene. This CDR3 contains 14 residues. V lost 3 bases to trimming and J lost 3 bases, with 12 bases between them. Built from TCR beta cDNA, the libraries had unique molecular identifiers in them. Roughly 500,000 cDNA molecules were recovered from an input of about 1 to 10 million T cells. TCRdb re-called the PCR reads through MiXCR, storing one row per CDR3 protein. The sample contains approximately 630,000 distinct CDR3 sequences, 55% to 70% of which appear only once. This receptor was obtained from a girl aged 2-9 years with multiple sclerosis. The rearrangement uses TRBV29-1 and TRBJ2-1; D is uncertain. The sample taken for sequencing was blood. The chain's CDR3 is CSVEIQRFYNEQFF. Here the CDR3 DNA reads TGCAGCGTTGAGATCCAGAGATTCTACAATGAGCAGTTCTTC.